This TCR beta chain was obtained from a study of T cell clonality in common variable immunodeficiency. This clone showed up just a few times. The read gets to within 3 residues of the CDR3 end, and the germline J gene fills in the rest. With V trimmed by 3 bases and J by 3 bases, 13 bases remained unmatched. Per the germline V gene, CDR1 is SNHLY and CDR2 is FYNNEI. The CDR3 has 19 amino acids. This table comes from immunoSEQ multiplex PCR, and its TCRdb copy is limited to in-frame clones, with some not included. Reported are 50,000 to 55,000 clones, none seen only once; the ten largest carry about 1.8%.

The V and J genes are TRBV2 and TRBJ2-6; 8 nucleotides align to TRBD1. This clonotype originated in a person aged 18-70 years in good health. Sequences were obtained from peripheral blood mononuclear cells. The CDR3 region is CASSDGGQGAIGGANVLTF. The sequenced part of the CDR3 DNA is TGTGCCAGCAGTGATGGCGGGCAGGGGGCTATCGGTGGGGCCAACGTC.